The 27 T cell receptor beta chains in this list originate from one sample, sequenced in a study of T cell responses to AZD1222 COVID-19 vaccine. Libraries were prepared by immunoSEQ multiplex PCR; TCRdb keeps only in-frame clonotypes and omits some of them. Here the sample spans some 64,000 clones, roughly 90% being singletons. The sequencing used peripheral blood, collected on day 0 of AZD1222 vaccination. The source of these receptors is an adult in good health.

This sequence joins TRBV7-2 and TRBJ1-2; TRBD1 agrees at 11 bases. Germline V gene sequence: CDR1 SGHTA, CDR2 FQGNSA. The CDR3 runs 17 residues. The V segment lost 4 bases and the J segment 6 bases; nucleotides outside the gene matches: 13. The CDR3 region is CASSSRAGTGGLHGYTF. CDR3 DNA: TGTGCCAGCAGCTCCCGGGCCGGGACAGGGGGTCTTCATGGCTACACCTTC.

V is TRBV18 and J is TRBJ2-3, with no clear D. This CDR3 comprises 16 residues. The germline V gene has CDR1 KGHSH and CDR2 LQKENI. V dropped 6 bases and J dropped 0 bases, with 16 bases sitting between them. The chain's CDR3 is CASSLGSVVSTDTQYF. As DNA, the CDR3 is TGTGCCAGCTCCCTCGGATCGGTAGTTAGCACAGATACGCAGTATTTT.

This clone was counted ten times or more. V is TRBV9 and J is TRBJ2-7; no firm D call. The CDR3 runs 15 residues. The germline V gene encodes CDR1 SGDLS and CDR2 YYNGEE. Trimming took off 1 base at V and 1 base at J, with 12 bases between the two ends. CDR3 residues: CASSVRNLGSYEQYF. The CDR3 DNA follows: TGTGCCAGCAGCGTAAGGAACCTGGGATCCTACGAGCAGTACTTC.

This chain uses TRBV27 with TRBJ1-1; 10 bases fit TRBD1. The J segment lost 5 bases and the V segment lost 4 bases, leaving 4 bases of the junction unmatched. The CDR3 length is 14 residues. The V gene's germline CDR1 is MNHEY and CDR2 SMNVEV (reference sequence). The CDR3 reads CASSWGTGETEAFF. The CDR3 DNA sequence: TGTGCCAGCAGTTGGGGGACAGGGGAAACTGAAGCTTTCTTT.

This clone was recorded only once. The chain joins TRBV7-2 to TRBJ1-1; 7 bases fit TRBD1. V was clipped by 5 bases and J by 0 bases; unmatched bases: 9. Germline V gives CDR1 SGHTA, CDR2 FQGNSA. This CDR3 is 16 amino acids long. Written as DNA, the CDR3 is TGTGCCAGCAGCGCGCACGGGCAGGGGGTGAACACTGAAGCTTTCTTT. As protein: CASSAHGQGVNTEAFF.

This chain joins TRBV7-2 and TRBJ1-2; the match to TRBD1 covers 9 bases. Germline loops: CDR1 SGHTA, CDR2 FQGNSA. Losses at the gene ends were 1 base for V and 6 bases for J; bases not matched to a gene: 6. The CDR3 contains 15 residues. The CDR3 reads CASSLGGTGGDGYTF. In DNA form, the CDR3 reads TGTGCCAGCAGCTTAGGGGGTACAGGGGGCGATGGCTACACCTTC. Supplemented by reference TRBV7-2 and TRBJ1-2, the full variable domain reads GAGVSQSPSNKVTEKGKDVELRCDPISGHTALYWYRQSLGQGLEFLIYFQGNSAPDKSGLPSDRFSAERTGGSVSTLTIQRTQQEDSAVYLCASSLGGTGGDGYTFGSGTRLTVV.

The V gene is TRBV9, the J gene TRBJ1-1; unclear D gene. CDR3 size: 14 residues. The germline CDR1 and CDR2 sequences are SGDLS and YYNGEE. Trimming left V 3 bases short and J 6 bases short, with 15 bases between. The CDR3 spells CASSARFGVAEAFF. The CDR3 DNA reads TGTGCCAGCAGCGCCCGGTTTGGGGTCGCTGAAGCTTTCTTT.

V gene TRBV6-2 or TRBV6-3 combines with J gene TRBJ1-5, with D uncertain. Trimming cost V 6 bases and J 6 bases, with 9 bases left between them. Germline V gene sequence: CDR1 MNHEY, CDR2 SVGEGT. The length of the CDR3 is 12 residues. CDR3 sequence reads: CASSFSPQPQHF. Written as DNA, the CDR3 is TGTGCCAGCAGCTTTTCCCCTCAGCCCCAGCATTTT.

CDR3 sequence reads: CASSLLSSHRYGYTF. The CDR3 DNA sequence: TGTGCCAGCAGTTTATTATCTAGCCACCGTTATGGCTACACCTTC. The chain recombines TRBV27 with TRBJ1-2, with D hard to call. The CDR3 is 15 residues long. CDR1 and CDR2 from the germline V gene are MNHEY and SMNVEV (reference sequence). The V and J ends lost 1 base and 5 bases respectively, with 14 bases between them.

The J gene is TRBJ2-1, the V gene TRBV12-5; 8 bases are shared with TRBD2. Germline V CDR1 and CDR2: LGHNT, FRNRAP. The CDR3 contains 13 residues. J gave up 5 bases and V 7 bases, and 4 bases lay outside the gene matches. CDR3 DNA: TGTGCTAGTGCCCTTAGCGGGAACAATGAGCAGTTCTTC. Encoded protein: CASALSGNNEQFF.

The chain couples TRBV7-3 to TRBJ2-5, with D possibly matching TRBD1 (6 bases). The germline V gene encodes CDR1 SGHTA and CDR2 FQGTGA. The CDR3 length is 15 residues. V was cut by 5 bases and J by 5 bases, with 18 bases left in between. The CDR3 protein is CASSTSGTPQETQYF. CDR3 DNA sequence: TGTGCCAGCAGCACCTCCGGGACACCCCAGGAGACCCAGTACTTC.

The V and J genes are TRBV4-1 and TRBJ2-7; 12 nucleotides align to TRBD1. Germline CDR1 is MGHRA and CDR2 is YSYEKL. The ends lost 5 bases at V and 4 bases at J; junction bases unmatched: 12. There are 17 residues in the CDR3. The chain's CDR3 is CASSLNTGTGGLYEQYF. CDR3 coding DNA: TGCGCCAGCAGCTTAAACACCGGGACAGGGGGCTTGTACGAGCAGTACTTC.

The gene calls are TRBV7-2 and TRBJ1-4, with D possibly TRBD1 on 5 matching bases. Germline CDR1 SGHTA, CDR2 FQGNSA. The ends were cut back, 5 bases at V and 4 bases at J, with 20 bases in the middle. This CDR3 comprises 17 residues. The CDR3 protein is CASSLRGSSTFNEKLFF. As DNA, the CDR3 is TGTGCCAGCAGCCTACGGGGGAGTTCGACCTTTAATGAAAAACTGTTTTTT.

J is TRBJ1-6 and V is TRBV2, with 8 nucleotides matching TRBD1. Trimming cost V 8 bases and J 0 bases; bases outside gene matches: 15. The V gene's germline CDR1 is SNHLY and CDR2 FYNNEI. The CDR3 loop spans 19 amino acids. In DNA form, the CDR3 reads TGTGCCAGCTGGGGTGGCAGGGGGCTCCAAAGCTCCTATAATTCACCCCTCCACTTT. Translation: CASWGGRGLQSSYNSPLHF.

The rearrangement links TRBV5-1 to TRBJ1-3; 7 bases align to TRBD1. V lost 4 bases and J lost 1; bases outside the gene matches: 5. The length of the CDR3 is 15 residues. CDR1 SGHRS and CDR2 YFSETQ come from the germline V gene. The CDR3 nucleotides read TGCGCCAGCAGCACCCAGGGGGGTTCTGGAAACACCATATATTTT. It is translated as CASSTQGGSGNTIYF.

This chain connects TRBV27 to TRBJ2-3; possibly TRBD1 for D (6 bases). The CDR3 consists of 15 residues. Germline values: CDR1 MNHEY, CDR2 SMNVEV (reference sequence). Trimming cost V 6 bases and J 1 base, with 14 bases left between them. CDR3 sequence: CASRLRTVGTDTQYF. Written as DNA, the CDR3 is TGTGCCAGCAGACTCCGGACAGTGGGCACAGATACGCAGTATTTT.

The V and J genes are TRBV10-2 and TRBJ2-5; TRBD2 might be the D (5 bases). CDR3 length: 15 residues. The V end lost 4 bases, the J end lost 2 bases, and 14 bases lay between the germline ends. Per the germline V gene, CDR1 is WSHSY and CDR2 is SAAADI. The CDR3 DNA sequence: TGCGCCAGCAGTGGGGGAGCTAGTGTGCAAGAGACCCAGTACTTC. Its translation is CASSGGASVQETQYF.

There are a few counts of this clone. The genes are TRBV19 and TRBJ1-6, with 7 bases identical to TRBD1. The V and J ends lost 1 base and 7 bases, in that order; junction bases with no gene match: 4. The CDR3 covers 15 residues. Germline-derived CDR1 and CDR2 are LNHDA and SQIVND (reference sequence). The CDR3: CASSIARRGNSPLHF. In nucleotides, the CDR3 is TGTGCCAGTAGTATAGCTCGCAGGGGGAATTCACCCCTCCACTTT.

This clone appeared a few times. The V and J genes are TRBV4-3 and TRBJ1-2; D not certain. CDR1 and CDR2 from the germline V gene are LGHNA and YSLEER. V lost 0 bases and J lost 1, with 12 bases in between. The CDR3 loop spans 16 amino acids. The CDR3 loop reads CASSQDLRSINYGYTF. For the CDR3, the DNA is TGCGCCAGCAGCCAAGATCTTCGGTCAATTAACTATGGCTACACCTTC.

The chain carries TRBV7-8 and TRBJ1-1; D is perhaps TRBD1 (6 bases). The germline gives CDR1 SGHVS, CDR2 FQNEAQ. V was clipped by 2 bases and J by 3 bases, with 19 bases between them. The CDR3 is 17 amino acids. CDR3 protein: CASSLNRGGLSDTEAFF. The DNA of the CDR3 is TGTGCCAGCAGCTTAAATCGCGGGGGCCTCTCGGACACTGAAGCTTTCTTT.

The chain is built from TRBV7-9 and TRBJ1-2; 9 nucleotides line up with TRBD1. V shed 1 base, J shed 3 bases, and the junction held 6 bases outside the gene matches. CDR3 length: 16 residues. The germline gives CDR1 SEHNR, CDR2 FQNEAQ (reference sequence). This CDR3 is CASSLEGQGDDYGYTF. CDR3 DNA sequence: TGTGCCAGCAGCTTAGAGGGACAGGGAGACGACTATGGCTACACCTTC.

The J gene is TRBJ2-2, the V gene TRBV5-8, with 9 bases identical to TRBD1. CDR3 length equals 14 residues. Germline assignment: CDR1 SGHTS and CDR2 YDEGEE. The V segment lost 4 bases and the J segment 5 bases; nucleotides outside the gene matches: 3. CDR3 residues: CASSTGQGTGELFF. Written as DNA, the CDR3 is TGTGCCAGCAGCACCGGACAGGGGACCGGGGAGCTGTTTTTT.

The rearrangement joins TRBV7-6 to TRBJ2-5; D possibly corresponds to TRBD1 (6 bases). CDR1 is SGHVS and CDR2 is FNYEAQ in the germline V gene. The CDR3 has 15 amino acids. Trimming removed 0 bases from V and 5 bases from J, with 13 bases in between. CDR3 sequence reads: CASSLAQSGAETQYF. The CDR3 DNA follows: TGTGCCAGCAGCTTAGCGCAATCAGGGGCGGAGACCCAGTACTTC.

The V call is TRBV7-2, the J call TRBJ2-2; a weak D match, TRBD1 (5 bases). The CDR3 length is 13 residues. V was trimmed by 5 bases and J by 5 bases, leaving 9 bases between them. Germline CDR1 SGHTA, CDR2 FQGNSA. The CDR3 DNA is TGTGCCAGCAGCCCCTCAGGGACCGGGGAGCTGTTTTTT. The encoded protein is CASSPSGTGELFF.

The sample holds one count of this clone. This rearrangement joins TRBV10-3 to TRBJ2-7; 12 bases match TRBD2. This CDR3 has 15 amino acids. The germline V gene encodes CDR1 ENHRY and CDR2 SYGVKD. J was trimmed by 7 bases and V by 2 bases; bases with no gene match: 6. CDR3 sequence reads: CAISEASGRAKEQYF. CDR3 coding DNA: TGTGCCATCAGTGAGGCTAGCGGGAGGGCGAAGGAGCAGTACTTC.

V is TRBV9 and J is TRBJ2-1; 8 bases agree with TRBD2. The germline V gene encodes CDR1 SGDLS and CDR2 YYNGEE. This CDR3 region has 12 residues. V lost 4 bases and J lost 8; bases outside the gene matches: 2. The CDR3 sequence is CASSLGGDEQFF. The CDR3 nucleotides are TGTGCCAGCAGCCTCGGGGGGGATGAGCAGTTCTTC. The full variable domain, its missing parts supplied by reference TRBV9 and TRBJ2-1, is DSGVTQTPKHLITATGQRVTLRCSPRSGDLSVYWYQQSLDQGLQFLIQYYNGEERAKGNILERFSAQQFPDLHSELNLSSLELGDSALYFCASSLGGDEQFFGPGTRLTVL.

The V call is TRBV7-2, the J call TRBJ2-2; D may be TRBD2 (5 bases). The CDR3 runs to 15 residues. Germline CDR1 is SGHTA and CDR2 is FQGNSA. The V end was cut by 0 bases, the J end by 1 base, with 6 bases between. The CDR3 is CASSLARGNTGELFF. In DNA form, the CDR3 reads TGTGCCAGCAGCTTAGCACGGGGGAACACCGGGGAGCTGTTTTTT.